The 19 T cell receptor beta chains below come from one sample, sequenced in a study of shared clonotypes between healthy human individuals. The data were produced by immunoSEQ multiplex PCR, yet TCRdb's version contains in-frame clones alone and is incomplete. The repertoire holds roughly 2 million clones, with approximately 94% as singletons. The material sequenced was naive CD4+ T cells sorted from blood. Subset defined: CD45RA+ positively selected. Receptors were obtained from a young man in good health.

The genes are TRBV19 and TRBJ1-5; unclear D gene. This CDR3 is built from 16 residues. Trimming shortened V by 3 bases and J by 2 bases, and 14 bases separated the two germline ends. Germline CDR1 is LNHDA and CDR2 is SQIVND (reference sequence). The CDR3 coding sequence is TGTGCCAGTAGTATGGGGAAGGGATTGGGCAATCAGCCCCAGCATTTT. Amino acid sequence: CASSMGKGLGNQPQHF.

This chain joins TRBV11-3 and TRBJ2-2, with D possibly being TRBD1 (5 bases). Trimming pared 5 bases from V and 2 bases from J, leaving 9 bases between. Germline values: CDR1 SGHNT, CDR2 YENEEA. The CDR3 has 14 amino acids. CDR3 coding DNA: TGTGCCAGCAGCCCCGACAGTAACACCGGGGAGCTGTTTTTT. Translating gives CASSPDSNTGELFF.

This chain connects TRBV11-2 to TRBJ2-7; 9 nucleotides align to TRBD2. The CDR3 extends over 14 amino acids. V shed 5 bases, J shed 5 bases, and the junction held 7 bases outside the gene matches. CDR1 and CDR2 (germline): SGHAT, FQNNGV. CDR3 protein: CASSRGGGSDEQYF. CDR3 nucleotides: TGTGCCAGCAGCCGCGGGGGGGGTTCAGACGAGCAGTACTTC. The variable domain in full, completed from reference TRBV11-2 and TRBJ2-7, reads EAGVAQSPRYKIIEKRQSVAFWCNPISGHATLYWYQQILGQGPKLLIQFQNNGVVDDSQLPKDRFSAERLKGVDSTLKIQPAKLEDSAVYLCASSRGGGSDEQYFGPGTRLTVT.

V and J are TRBV4-1 and TRBJ2-1; no clear D gene. Germline V gives CDR1 MGHRA, CDR2 YSYEKL. V was shortened by 1 base and J by 4 bases, with 17 bases between the two germline ends. The CDR3 is 17 residues long. DNA of the CDR3: TGCGCCAGCAGCCAAGGTGTTTTTCGGGCAAAATACAATGAGCAGTTCTTC. Translation: CASSQGVFRAKYNEQFF.

The rearrangement links TRBV30 to TRBJ1-5; D not resolved. V was cut by 3 bases and J by 8 bases, with 11 bases left in between. The CDR3 runs 12 residues. The germline gives CDR1 GTSNPN, CDR2 SVGIG (reference sequence). CDR3 protein: CAWRAGVEPQHF. The CDR3 nucleotides are TGTGCCTGGAGGGCGGGCGTGGAGCCCCAGCATTTT.

The chain couples TRBV5-6 to TRBJ1-6, with D tentatively TRBD1 (6 bases). The germline gives CDR1 SGHDT, CDR2 YYEEEE. The CDR3 length is 17 residues. V lost 0 bases, J lost 1 base, and 11 bases lay in between. The CDR3 here is CASSLGQGLSYNSPLHF. The CDR3 region has the DNA TGTGCCAGCAGCTTGGGCCAGGGGCTATCCTATAATTCACCCCTCCACTTT.

CDR3 residues: CASSPYAGESSYNEQFF. In nucleotides, the CDR3 is TGTGCCAGCAGCCCCTATGCGGGGGAAAGCTCCTACAATGAGCAGTTCTTC. J is TRBJ2-1 and V is TRBV21-1; the table's D call, TRBD2, has no DNA check behind it. TRBV21-1 is tagged as a pseudogene. The CDR3 is 17 residues long.

In nucleotides, the CDR3 is TGTGCCAGCAGTTTGGTGACCTTAAAGGACTATGGCTACACCTTC. Translated: CASSLVTLKDYGYTF. The chain employs TRBV28 and TRBJ1-2; D gene uncertain. With 3 bases removed from V and 3 bases from J, the gap between germline ends came to 14 bases. The CDR3 runs 15 residues. Germline CDR1 reads MDHEN; CDR2 reads SYDVKM.

In its sample, this clone was seen once. The rearrangement uses TRBV18 and TRBJ1-1, with 7 bases lining up with TRBD1. Trimming removed 3 bases from V and 1 base from J; junction bases left unmatched: 17. This CDR3 has 19 amino acids. Per the germline V gene, CDR1 is KGHSH and CDR2 is LQKENI. The CDR3 region is CASSPLAGQEGAANTEAFF. Here the CDR3 DNA reads TGTGCCAGCTCACCGCTAGCGGGGCAAGAGGGGGCCGCGAACACTGAAGCTTTCTTT.

The chain recombines TRBV30 with TRBJ1-4; D is ambiguous. The CDR3 has 15 amino acids. Trimming cost V 4 bases and J 8 bases, with 20 bases left between them. Germline CDR1 and CDR2: GTSNPN and SVGIG (reference sequence). CDR3 in amino acids: CAWNPGDITGEKLFF. CDR3 nucleotides: TGTGCCTGGAATCCCGGTGATATAACTGGGGAAAAACTGTTTTTT.

The chain joins TRBV12-5 to TRBJ1-6, with D unresolved. Germline V lookup: CDR1 LGHNT, CDR2 FRNRAP. Trimming stripped 4 bases from V and 4 bases from J, with 11 bases between. The CDR3 has 15 amino acids. DNA for the CDR3: TGTGCTAGTGGTTCGGTGGGAGCATATAATTCACCCCTCCACTTT. This gives the protein CASGSVGAYNSPLHF.

The V call is TRBV10-1, the J call TRBJ1-1; possible D gene TRBD1, 5 bases. The CDR3 loop spans 12 amino acids. Germline V gene lookup returns CDR1 WNHNN and CDR2 SYGVQD (reference sequence). V lost 5 bases, J lost 11 bases, and 15 bases lay in between. In DNA, the CDR3 is TGCGCCAGCAGTCCCGGGGGGGAGGTGGCTTTCTTT. Translated: CASSPGGEVAFF.

Regarding this clone: Different DNA sequences within this sample yield the same CDR3. V usage is TRBV5-1 and J usage is TRBJ1-4, with TRBD1 matching over 7 bases. CDR3 length: 14 amino acids. CDR1 and CDR2 (germline): SGHRS, YFSETQ. J lost 5 bases, V lost 0 bases, and 1 base had no gene match. CDR3 sequence (DNA): TGCGCCAGCAGCTTGGCAGGGGGAAATGAAAAACTGTTTTTT. Its translation: CASSLAGGNEKLFF.

This chain uses TRBV4-1 with TRBJ2-6; TRBD2 agrees at 9 bases. CDR3 length equals 18 residues. The trim removed 0 bases at V and 3 bases at J, leaving 6 bases unmatched. The germline gives CDR1 MGHRA, CDR2 YSYEKL. The CDR3 reads CASSQERGRADGANVLTF. The CDR3, as DNA: TGCGCCAGCAGCCAAGAGCGCGGGAGGGCCGATGGGGCCAACGTCCTGACTTTC.

With respect to this clone: Within the sample, other DNA sequences also encode this same CDR3. V gene TRBV5-1 combines with J gene TRBJ2-1, with 10 bases identical to TRBD2. V shed 2 bases and J 8 bases; nucleotides not matched to a gene: 7. The CDR3 contains 15 residues. CDR1 is SGHRS and CDR2 is YFSETQ in the germline V gene. In DNA form, the CDR3 reads TGCGCCAGCAGCTTACCTAGCGGGAGTTCGGATGAGCAGTTCTTC. This sequence encodes CASSLPSGSSDEQFF.

The chain has TRBV29-1 and TRBJ2-5; weak D call: TRBD1 (5 bases). V was pared by 4 bases and J by 4 bases, with 10 bases between. The CDR3 is 12 amino acids. The germline V gene has CDR1 SQVTM and CDR2 ANQGSEA. The CDR3 coding sequence is TGCAGCGTTGCAGGGAACAGAGAGACCCAGTACTTC. This gives the protein CSVAGNRETQYF.

The chain couples TRBV30 to TRBJ2-3; no clear D. Trimming cost V 0 bases and J 8 bases, with 9 bases left between them. The CDR3 loop spans 12 amino acids. CDR1 and CDR2 from the germline V gene are GTSNPN and SVGIG (reference sequence). The CDR3 sequence: CAWSVQISTQYF. The CDR3 nucleotides read TGTGCCTGGAGTGTACAAATCTCTACGCAGTATTTT.

The rearrangement joins TRBV6-9 to TRBJ2-5; 11 positions agree with TRBD2. The CDR3 covers 15 residues. V was pared by 6 bases and J by 5 bases, with 8 bases of the junction left unmatched. The germline gives CDR1 MNHGY, CDR2 SVAAGI. CDR3 protein: CASRTLAGGGETQYF. The DNA for the CDR3 is TGTGCCAGCAGAACCCTAGCGGGGGGAGGTGAGACCCAGTACTTC.

The chain recombines TRBV7-2 with TRBJ2-6, with a weak D call TRBD1 (5 bases). This CDR3 has 16 amino acids. Trimming stripped 7 bases from V and 0 bases from J, with 13 bases between. The germline V gene encodes CDR1 SGHTA and CDR2 FQGNSA. The CDR3 DNA sequence: TGTGCCAGCACCCTGGGGCCGTCCTCTGGGGCCAACGTCCTGACTTTC. It encodes CASTLGPSSGANVLTF. Combining the CDR3 with reference TRBV7-2 and TRBJ2-6 gives the whole variable domain GAGVSQSPSNKVTEKGKDVELRCDPISGHTALYWYRQSLGQGLEFLIYFQGNSAPDKSGLPSDRFSAERTGGSVSTLTIQRTQQEDSAVYLCASTLGPSSGANVLTFGAGSRLTVL.